The T cell receptor beta chain under discussion was sequenced for a study of response to subunit inactivated influenza vaccine. Study-level findings and limits: Authors suggested seasonal influenza vaccinations each recruit few new T cells.

Remarks on this clonotype: Its antigen remains unknown.

TCRdb re-called the RT-PCR reads through MiXCR, storing one row per CDR3 protein. The sample records fewer than 800,000 distinct CDR3 sequences, less than 20% being singletons. Germline CDR1 reads DFQATT; CDR2 reads SNEGSKA (reference sequence). This CDR3 has 16 residues. V lost 2 bases, J lost 1 base, and 6 bases stayed unmatched. The J gene is TRBJ2-1, the V gene TRBV20-1, with 9 positions matching TRBD2. The clonotype was recovered from a man between 45 and 60 years old who received an inactivated influenza vaccine. The sample was PBMCs from blood, taken roughly 12 days after vaccination. The CDR3 spells CSARIAGDWSYNEQFF. In DNA, the CDR3 is TGCAGTGCTAGAATAGCGGGAGACTGGTCCTACAATGAGCAGTTCTTC.